One and the same sample provided the 15 T cell receptor beta chains below, sequenced in a study of beta chain features in type 1 diabetes (dated by TCRdb to the late 2010s). To prepare the library, the immunoSEQ multiplex PCR assay was applied. The entire isolated RNA was reverse transcribed using the High Capacity cDNA Reverse Transcription Kit, and thus expressed TCRB transcripts were sequenced. TCRdb retrieved this table from immuneACCESS and kept in-frame rearrangements only. Not all clones are present; in checked studies, unresolved V genes account for under half, and no reason is known for the remainder. The sample table lists some 150,000 clones, 6.9% of them with a count of one. Of the sample, under 1.5% falls within the top ten clones. The material sequenced was central memory CD4+ T cells from blood. The source is a woman under 40 in good health.

The chain employs TRBV18 and TRBJ2-4, with 8 bases matching TRBD2. The CDR3 covers 15 residues. Germline V gives CDR1 KGHSH, CDR2 LQKENI. V gave up 3 bases and J gave up 3 bases; unmatched junction bases: 4. The chain's CDR3 is CASSPRGVDKNIQYF. CDR3 nucleotide sequence: TGTGCCAGCTCACCGCGGGGGGTTGACAAAAACATTCAGTACTTC. The full variable domain, in which reference TRBV18 and TRBJ2-4 provide the parts outside the CDR3, is NAGVMQNPRHLVRRRGQEARLRCSPMKGHSHVYWYRQLPEEGLKFMVYLQKENIIDESGMPKERFSAEFPKEGPSILRIQQVVRGDSAAYFCASSPRGVDKNIQYFGAGTRLSVL.

This chain joins TRBV7-2 and TRBJ1-2; D call uncertain. The CDR3 totals 12 residues. V was shortened by 3 bases and J by 6 bases, with 8 bases between the two germline ends. Germline CDR1 reads SGHTA; CDR2 reads FQGNSA. CDR3 region: CASSLVRDGYTF. The CDR3 DNA is TGTGCCAGCAGCTTGGTTCGCGATGGCTACACCTTC.

The CDR3 DNA reads TGTGCCAGCAGCTTAGGAGGGGGTGGTAATGAGCAGTTCTTC. This gives the protein CASSLGGGGNEQFF. The chain joins TRBV7-2 to TRBJ2-1, with a weak D call TRBD1 (6 bases). Germline values: CDR1 SGHTA, CDR2 FQGNSA. This CDR3 is built from 14 residues. The V and J ends lost 1 base and 7 bases respectively, with 11 bases between them.

The CDR3 spells CASSEWGQANTEAFF. The CDR3 nucleotides are TGTGCCAGCAGTGAATGGGGACAGGCGAACACTGAAGCTTTCTTT. The V and J genes are TRBV25-1 and TRBJ1-1; 8 nucleotides agree with TRBD1. V was pared by 1 base and J by 1 base, with 2 bases of the junction left unmatched. The CDR3 is 15 residues long. The germline V gene encodes CDR1 MGHDK and CDR2 SYGVNS.

The sample holds a few counts of this clone. This rearrangement joins TRBV2 to TRBJ2-7; perhaps TRBD2 as D (6 bases). The CDR3 extends over 14 amino acids. Germline V CDR1 and CDR2: SNHLY, FYNNEI. The ends were cut back, 7 bases at V and 4 bases at J, with 17 bases in the middle. The CDR3, as DNA: TGTGCCAGCACGCGGGACGGAAGTAATTACGAGCAGTACTTC. This translates into CASTRDGSNYEQYF.

Only a few counts were recorded for this clone. The chain combines TRBV7-9 with TRBJ1-1; D is perhaps TRBD1 (6 bases). Germline V lookup: CDR1 SEHNR, CDR2 FQNEAQ (reference sequence). The V gene lost 6 bases and the J gene lost 5 bases, with 13 bases spanning the gap. This CDR3 is 13 amino acids long. CDR3 nucleotide sequence: TGTGCCAGCAGGTTATTACAGGGAACTGAAGCTTTCTTT. It specifies CASRLLQGTEAFF.

This clone occurred a few times. CDR3 in DNA: TGTGCCAGCAGCTTAGCACAGACCCCGACCGGGGAGCTGTTTTTT. This sequence encodes CASSLAQTPTGELFF. The gene calls are TRBV7-6 and TRBJ2-2, with no clear D. The germline V gene has CDR1 SGHVS and CDR2 FNYEAQ. This CDR3 spans 15 amino acids. Deletions cut 0 bases from V and 5 bases from J, with 10 bases between.

This clone was seen more than once but under ten times. The chain joins TRBV28 to TRBJ2-7; D might be TRBD2 (5 bases). The ends were cut back, 10 bases at V and 4 bases at J, with 11 bases in the middle. The CDR3 sequence is 11 residues long. From germline, CDR1 is MDHEN and CDR2 SYDVKM. The CDR3 loop is CATSGGYEQYF. DNA of the CDR3: TGTGCCACCTCGGGCGGGTACGAGCAGTACTTC.

This clone has more than one count but fewer than ten. This chain uses TRBV6-5 with TRBJ2-1, with TRBD2 matching 9 bases. Trimming took 2 bases from V and 5 from J; bases not matched to a gene: 7. The CDR3 extends over 16 amino acids. In germline, CDR1 is MNHEY, CDR2 SVGAGI. Written as DNA, the CDR3 is TGTGCCAGCAGTTACGGAGCGGGAGGCAAAAACAATGAGCAGTTCTTC. Amino acids: CASSYGAGGKNNEQFF.

This clone was observed at least ten times. The gene calls are TRBV15 and TRBJ2-2; D gene uncertain. Trimming shortened V by 0 bases and J by 3 bases, and 5 bases separated the two germline ends. There are 14 residues in the CDR3. The germline CDR1 and CDR2 sequences are LNHNV and YYDKDF (reference sequence). CDR3 coding DNA: TGTGCCACCAGCAGAGAGACACACACCGGGGAGCTGTTTTTT. Protein: CATSRETHTGELFF. The whole variable domain, filled in from reference TRBV15 and TRBJ2-2, reads DAMVIQNPRYQVTQFGKPVTLSCSQTLNHNVMYWYQQKSSQAPKLLFHYYDKDFNNEADTPDNFQSRRPNTSFCFLDIRSPGLGDTAMYLCATSRETHTGELFFGEGSRLTVL.

This rearrangement joins TRBV7-2 to TRBJ2-7; 10 bases are shared with TRBD2. The germline CDR1 and CDR2 sequences are SGHTA and FQGNSA. The CDR3 totals 17 residues. V dropped 5 bases and J dropped 0; count of bases not matched to a gene: 10. CDR3 protein: CASSPRGGLASSYEQYF. The CDR3, as DNA: TGTGCCAGCAGCCCCAGGGGGGGACTAGCGTCCTCCTACGAGCAGTACTTC.

The chain recombines TRBV2 with TRBJ1-3; no clear D. Germline lookup yields CDR1 SNHLY and CDR2 FYNNEI. Trimming pared 5 bases from V and 1 base from J, leaving 9 bases between. The length of the CDR3 is 14 residues. CDR3 in amino acids: CASSKQVSGNTIYF. The CDR3 region has the DNA TGTGCCAGCAGTAAACAAGTATCTGGAAACACCATATATTTT. Supplemented by reference TRBV2 and TRBJ1-3, the full variable domain reads EPEVTQTPSHQVTQMGQEVILRCVPISNHLYFYWYRQILGQKVEFLVSFYNNEISEKSEIFDDQFSVERPDGSNFTLKIRSTKLEDSAMYFCASSKQVSGNTIYFGEGSWLTVV.

This sequence joins TRBV11-3 and TRBJ2-3, with a possible D match to TRBD2 (5 bases). Germline V gene sequence: CDR1 SGHNT, CDR2 YENEEA. The CDR3 has 15 residues. Trimming removed 1 base at V and 3 bases at J, with 11 bases between. CDR3 protein: CASSLVASMTDTQYF. The CDR3, as DNA: TGTGCCAGCAGCTTAGTAGCGTCGATGACAGATACGCAGTATTTT.

This clone was counted many times. This sequence joins TRBV5-1 and TRBJ2-1, with TRBD2 identical over 13 bases. From germline, CDR1 is SGHRS and CDR2 YFSETQ. V was clipped by 7 bases and J by 5 bases; unmatched bases: 9. This CDR3 is 16 amino acids long. The CDR3 protein is CASARQGLAGNNEQFF. The CDR3 nucleotides read TGCGCCAGCGCTCGCCAGGGACTAGCGGGAAACAATGAGCAGTTCTTC.

This clone appeared many times. The chain combines TRBV7-3 with TRBJ2-5; the D gene is possibly TRBD1 (6 bases). The CDR3 contains 18 residues. The germline CDR1 and CDR2 sequences are SGHTA and FQGTGA. V was trimmed by 5 bases and J by 4 bases, leaving 26 bases between them. CDR3 sequence reads: CASSITGINWTVGETQYF. CDR3 in DNA: TGTGCCAGCAGCATTACTGGCATCAATTGGACAGTCGGAGAGACCCAGTACTTC.